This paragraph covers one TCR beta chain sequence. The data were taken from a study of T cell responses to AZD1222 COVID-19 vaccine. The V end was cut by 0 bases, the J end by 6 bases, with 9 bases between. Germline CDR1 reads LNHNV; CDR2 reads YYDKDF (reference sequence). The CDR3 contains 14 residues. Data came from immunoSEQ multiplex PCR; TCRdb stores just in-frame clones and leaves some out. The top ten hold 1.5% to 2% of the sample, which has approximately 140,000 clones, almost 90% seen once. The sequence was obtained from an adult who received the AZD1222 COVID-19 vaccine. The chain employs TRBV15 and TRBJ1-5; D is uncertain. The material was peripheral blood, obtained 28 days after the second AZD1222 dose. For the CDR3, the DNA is TGTGCCACCAGCAGAGATCGAACGGGTCAGCCCCAGCATTTT. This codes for CATSRDRTGQPQHF.